This entry lists 8 T cell receptor beta chains sequenced from one sample in a study of T cell responses to AZD1222 COVID-19 vaccine. Sequencing used immunoSEQ multiplex PCR; TCRdb keeps in-frame clones, though not all of them. The sample includes 90,000 to 150,000 clones, about 90% of them seen just once. Specimen: peripheral blood, collected on day 0 of AZD1222 vaccination. These receptors all come from an adult in good health.

The gene calls are TRBV18 and TRBJ2-7; D is unresolved. Trimming stripped 2 bases from V and 8 bases from J, with 13 bases between. Germline assignment: CDR1 KGHSH and CDR2 LQKENI. The CDR3 has 13 amino acids. The chain's CDR3 is CASSPDDRIKQYF. The CDR3 DNA sequence: TGTGCCAGCTCACCAGATGATAGGATCAAGCAGTACTTC.

This clone was seen once. J is TRBJ1-3 and V is TRBV3-1 (or the pseudogene TRBV3-2), with TRBD1 matching 12 bases. The J segment lost 8 bases and the V segment lost 3 bases, leaving 8 bases of the junction unmatched. The CDR3 consists of 16 residues. The V gene's germline CDR1 is LGHDT and CDR2 YNNKEL (reference sequence). CDR3 sequence reads: CASSHYPGQGADTIYF. The CDR3 DNA reads TGTGCCAGCAGCCATTACCCGGGACAGGGGGCGGACACCATATATTTT.

This sequence joins TRBV28 and TRBJ2-7; a possible D gene is TRBD2 (6 bases). Germline V gene lookup returns CDR1 MDHEN and CDR2 SYDVKM. This CDR3 comprises 14 residues. V lost 4 bases to trimming and J lost 0 bases, with 10 bases between them. The chain's CDR3 is CASSSTTSSYEQYF. CDR3 DNA: TGTGCCAGCAGTTCCACGACTAGCTCCTACGAGCAGTACTTC. The full variable domain, rest sourced from reference TRBV28 and TRBJ2-7, is DVKVTQSSRYLVKRTGEKVFLECVQDMDHENMFWYRQDPGLGLRLIYFSYDVKMKEKGDIPEGYSVSREKKERFSLILESASTNQTSMYLCASSSTTSSYEQYFGPGTRLTVT.

Only a few counts were recorded for this clone. This chain connects TRBV2 to TRBJ1-4; D call uncertain. The CDR3 has 11 residues. V was trimmed by 3 bases and J by 9 bases, leaving 5 bases between them. Germline loops: CDR1 SNHLY, CDR2 FYNNEI. The CDR3 sequence: CASSDAQKLFF. CDR3 nucleotides: TGTGCCAGCAGTGACGCTCAAAAACTGTTTTTT. The full variable domain, in which reference TRBV2 and TRBJ1-4 provide the parts outside the CDR3, is EPEVTQTPSHQVTQMGQEVILRCVPISNHLYFYWYRQILGQKVEFLVSFYNNEISEKSEIFDDQFSVERPDGSNFTLKIRSTKLEDSAMYFCASSDAQKLFFGSGTQLSVL.

CDR3 loop: CASSQPGQGNEKLFF. The CDR3 bases are TGTGCCAGCAGCCAACCGGGACAGGGTAATGAAAAACTGTTTTTT. The rearrangement links TRBV4-2 to TRBJ1-4, with TRBD1 identical over 9 bases. The CDR3 contains 15 residues. V dropped 2 bases and J dropped 4; count of bases not matched to a gene: 2. Germline values: CDR1 LGHNA, CDR2 YNFKEQ.

V usage is TRBV4-2 and J usage is TRBJ1-1; D is perhaps TRBD1 (6 bases). This CDR3 is 15 amino acids long. The germline V gene has CDR1 LGHNA and CDR2 YNFKEQ. Trimming took 2 bases from V and 6 from J, leaving 16 bases between them. CDR3 residues: CASSQYRARWAEAFF. The DNA for the CDR3 is TGTGCCAGCAGCCAATACAGGGCCAGGTGGGCTGAAGCTTTCTTT.

The rearrangement links TRBV30 to TRBJ1-5; weak D call: TRBD1 (6 bases). The CDR3 consists of 13 residues. The V gene's germline CDR1 is GTSNPN and CDR2 SVGIG (reference sequence). V lost 1 base to trimming and J lost 8 bases, with 12 bases between them. The CDR3 bases are TGTGCCTGGAGTGGGGGGACATCCAAGCCCCAGCATTTT. This translates into CAWSGGTSKPQHF. Full variable domain (remainder filled in from reference TRBV30 and TRBJ1-5): SQTIHQWPATLVQPVGSPLSLECTVEGTSNPNLYWYRQAAGRGLQLLFYSVGIGQISSEVPQNLSASRPQDRQFILSSKKLLLSDSGFYLCAWSGGTSKPQHFGDGTRLSIL.

The J gene is TRBJ1-1, the V gene TRBV30; D is unclear. Trimming removed 5 bases at V and 1 base at J, with 2 bases between. The CDR3 is 10 residues long. Germline CDR1 is GTSNPN and CDR2 is SVGIG (reference sequence). CDR3 protein: CAWGNTEAFF. In nucleotides, the CDR3 is TGTGCCTGGGGGAACACTGAAGCTTTCTTT.